This TCR beta chain was recovered during a study of cytomegalovirus exposure and HLA in healthy donors. Study overall: A previous analysis identified 117 million unique TCR beta sequences derived from some 200 million T cells.

Trimming cost V 5 bases and J 5 bases; bases outside gene matches: 8. Per the germline V gene, CDR1 is MDHEN and CDR2 is SYDVKM. This CDR3 region has 14 residues. The study, taken as a whole, reports: Using the classifier, cytomegalovirus status was reportedly diagnosed with high specificity and sensitivity. Altogether, 164 TCR beta chains were recorded as cytomegalovirus-associated. Researchers reported in a later analysis that a missense DCLRE1C variant was tied to TCR beta V- and J-gene trimming.

Amplification used 60 Vbeta primers and 13 Jbeta primers. Generated by immunoSEQ multiplex PCR, the TCRdb table keeps only in-frame clones and is missing some. The sample lists 150,000 to 200,000 clones, roughly 80% occurring once. A note on this clone: Its target is unknown.

The sequenced sample consisted of PBMCs. The origin of this receptor is a woman aged 18-29 years in good health and CMV-seronegative. The V and J genes are TRBV28 and TRBJ1-1; 7 bases align to TRBD1. CDR3 sequence: CASSPRDSETEAFF. In DNA form, the CDR3 reads TGTGCCAGCAGTCCCCGGGACAGCGAGACTGAAGCTTTCTTT.